One T cell receptor (beta chain) is described in this entry. No antigen is known for it. CDR3 size: 16 residues. The V end was cut by 6 bases, the J end by 2 bases, with 17 bases between. CDR1 is LGHDT and CDR2 is YNNKEL in the germline V gene (reference sequence). The sample comes from a study of blood T cells in healthy people across ages. The study's findings and limits: Naive CD4+ cells and diversity were both higher in long-lived donors than in aged donors. Naive T cell percentage showed a strong correlation with the diversity of TCR beta. PBMCs that were unsorted prevented a conclusive naive versus antigen-experienced comparison.

It was with a sample-barcoded 5' primer and a J-beta primer mix that a second PCR of about 6 to 12 cycles was run. The study obtained at least 2.5 million CDR3-containing paired-end reads from every sample. TCRdb called the 5' RACE reads again in MiXCR, with one record for every CDR3 protein. This table has 1.5 million to 2 million distinct CDR3 sequences, 35% to 50% appearing once. The chain employs TRBV3-1 and TRBJ2-1, with D perhaps matching TRBD1 or TRBD2 (5 bases each). This receptor was identified in a human donor in good health. Sequencing input: blood. CDR3 sequence reads: CASSCPGTAAYNEQFF. The CDR3, as DNA: TGTGCCAGCAGTTGCCCAGGGACGGCCGCCTACAATGAGCAGTTCTTC.